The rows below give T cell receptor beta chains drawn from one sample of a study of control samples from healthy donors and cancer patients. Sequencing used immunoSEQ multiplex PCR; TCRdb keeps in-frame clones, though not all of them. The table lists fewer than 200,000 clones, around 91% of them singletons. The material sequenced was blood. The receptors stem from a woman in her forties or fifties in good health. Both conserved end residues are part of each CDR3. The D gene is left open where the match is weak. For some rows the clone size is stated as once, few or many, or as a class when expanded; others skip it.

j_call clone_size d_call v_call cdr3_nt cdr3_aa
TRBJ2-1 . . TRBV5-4 TGTGCCAGCAGCTTGGGGAGGCAGGGGGGATACAATGAGCAGTTCTTC CASSLGRQGGYNEQFF
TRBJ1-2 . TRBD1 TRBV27 TGTGCCAGCAGTTCCCGCCGGGACAGGGTTAACTATGGCTACACCTTC CASSSRRDRVNYGYTF
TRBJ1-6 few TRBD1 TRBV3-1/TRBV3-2 TGTGCCAGCAGCCAAGGGACAGGGAATTCACCCCTCCACTTT CASSQGTGNSPLHF
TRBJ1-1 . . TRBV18 TGTGCCAGCTCACCAGTGGGGAAGGGCTCGGCGAACACTGAAGCTTTCTTT CASSPVGKGSANTEAFF
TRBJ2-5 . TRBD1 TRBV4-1 TGCGCCAGCAGCCAAGAAGGACAGGGAGAGACCCAGTACTTC CASSQEGQGETQYF
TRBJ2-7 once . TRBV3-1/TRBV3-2 TGTGCCAGCTTATCCAGGGGTTCTGGAGAGCAGTACTTC CASLSRGSGEQYF
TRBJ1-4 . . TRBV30 TGTGCCTGGAGCAGGCAGATAAGTGAAAAACTGTTTTTT CAWSRQISEKLFF
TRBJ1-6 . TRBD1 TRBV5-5 TGTGCCAGCAGCTTAATACAGGGGAGTGGGTCACCCCTCCACTTT CASSLIQGSGSPLHF
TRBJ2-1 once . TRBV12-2 TGTGCAAGTCGCTTAGTCTGCTATAGGCGGGAGGGCTCTGAGCAGTTCTTC CASRLVCYRREGSEQFF
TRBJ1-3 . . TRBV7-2 TGTGCCAGCAGCTTAGAGGCCACTAGATTCTCTGGAAACACCATATATTTT CASSLEATRFSGNTIYF
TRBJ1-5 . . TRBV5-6 TGTGCCAGCAGCTTGCAGGCAGGGGATTTGCCCCAGCATTTT CASSLQAGDLPQHF
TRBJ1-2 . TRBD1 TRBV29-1 TGCAGCGTTGAAGACCGGACAGGGGGCGGCTACACCTTC CSVEDRTGGGYTF
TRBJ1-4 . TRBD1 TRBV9 TGTGCCAGCAGCGTCACAGGGGGAACTAATGAAAAACTGTTTTTT CASSVTGGTNEKLFF
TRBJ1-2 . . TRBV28 TGTGCCAGCAGGCCCGGCGGGAGGGTAAATGGCTACACCTTC CASRPGGRVNGYTF
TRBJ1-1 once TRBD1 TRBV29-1 TGCAGCGTTTATGGGACAGGGGGGACTGAAGCTTTCTTT CSVYGTGGTEAFF
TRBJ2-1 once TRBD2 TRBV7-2 TGTGCCAGCAGCTTAGCGCTCGGGACTAGCGGGACCAATGAGCAGTTCTTC CASSLALGTSGTNEQFF
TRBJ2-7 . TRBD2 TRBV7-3 TGTGCCAGCAGCCCCCAGGGCAGCGGGAGCCCCTACGAGCAGTACTTC CASSPQGSGSPYEQYF
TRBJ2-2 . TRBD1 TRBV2 TGTGCCAGCAGTGAATATGAGGGACAGGCTAACACCGGGGAGCTGTTTTTT CASSEYEGQANTGELFF
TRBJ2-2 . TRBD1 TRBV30 TGTGCCTGGCTAGGACAGGGCTACACCGGGGAGCTGTTTTTT CAWLGQGYTGELFF
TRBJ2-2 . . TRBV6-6 TGTGCCAGCAGTTACTCGACGGGGAACGGGGAGCTGTTTTTT CASSYSTGNGELFF
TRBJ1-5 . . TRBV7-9 TGTGCCAGCAGCTTACAAGGGGTCGGCAATCAGCCCCAGCATTTT CASSLQGVGNQPQHF
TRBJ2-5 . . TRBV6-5 TGTGCCAGCAGACAGGGAGGGATCGGGACCCAGTACTTC CASRQGGIGTQYF
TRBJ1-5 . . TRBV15 TGTGCCACCAGCCAACGCACAGGGACGTGGAGCAATCAGCCCCAGCATTTT CATSQRTGTWSNQPQHF
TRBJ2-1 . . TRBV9 TGTGCCAGCAGCGTGGGCGGTGAGCAGTTCTTC CASSVGGEQFF